The entry below gives a single T cell receptor (beta chain) sequence along with its context. This clone is medium-sized (0.01 to 0.1%) in terms of sample share. It has no known antigen specificity. It has no much larger one-base neighbor in the sample; base qualities were not kept. V and J lose 0 bases and 10 bases, and a span of 17 bases separates them. The CDR3 has 15 amino acids, counting the end cysteine and phenylalanine. The retained sequence is limited to the CDR3, 45 bases, with the frame set at the first base. For CDR1 and CDR2, the germline V gene lists SGDLS and YYNGEE. This specimen comes from a study of T cells in localized non-small cell lung cancer (dated by TCRdb to 2020 to 2021). About the investigation overall: The study analyzed T cell repertoires of hundreds of early-stage NSCLC patients, comparing tumors and uninvolved tumor-adjacent lungs. The cohort was made up of 200 to 250 treatment-naive NSCLC patients whose localized lung tumors had been resected. The mean age of the NSCLC patients was under 70 years, with 120 to 150 men and around 99 women.

At diagnosis, peripheral blood, uninvolved tumor-adjacent lung and tumor were collected and stored as a combination of fresh-frozen and FFPE material. General conclusions and limits of the study: Longer overall survival was associated with higher blood T cell density, whereas shorter survival was associated with higher adjacent-lung clonality. The highest T cell clonality was observed in uninvolved tumor-adjacent lung, where clonality exceeded that of tumor, suggesting that antigenic responses were more focused in uninvolved tumor-adjacent lung. Because of the exploratory design, TCR variables were selected using unadjusted p-values without false-discovery rate correction. A median of roughly 60 of the top 100 tumor clones were detected in paired uninvolved adjacent lung, and some 29 of these tumor clones were also found among the top 100 clones of the paired uninvolved adjacent lung. Because multi-region tumor sequencing was not done, intratumor heterogeneity could not be ruled out.

The immunoSEQ Assay was used to sequence TCR beta CDR3 regions from DNA. The authors' pipeline ran thus. T cell density was computed as TCR beta template counts normalized to usable DNA estimated by amplifying housekeeping genes. Richness was estimated using the preseqR package, with extrapolation to 400,000 templates for PBMC samples and to 120,000 templates for tissue samples. Clonality was defined by subtracting Pielou's evenness from one. Differential abundance testing on productive amino-acid clonotypes, with a minimum total count of 5 and an alpha of 0.1, was used to identify tissue-enriched TCRs. The Jaccard Index and the Morisita Overlap Index were used to measure how much the repertoires overlapped between compartments. GLIPH grouped TCR beta CDR3s together with public tetramer-defined viral CDR3s, and a viral motif had to include at least three viral sequences and also show V-gene enrichment. In its TCRdb copy, this immuneACCESS table keeps in-frame sequences only and misses some clones. Where compared with another copy, unresolved V genes explain less than half of these, and the others have no known cause. Clone size and V and J calls were adopted from that table, with D and trimming inferred from the DNA. The sample table contains about 2,900 clones; only one count was recorded for less than 30% of them. Approximately 9% of the sample is held by the ten biggest clonotypes.

The specimen was lung tumor tissue, collected before any cancer treatment. This TCR was recovered from an older male donor with stage III lung adenocarcinoma. The receptor chain draws on TRBV9 and TRBJ2-1; a weak D assignment points to TRBD2 (6 bases agree). The CDR3 amino acid sequence is: CASSVDFRGAGEQFF. The DNA sequence reads TGTGCCAGCAGCGTAGATTTTAGGGGCGCGGGGGAGCAGTTCTTC.